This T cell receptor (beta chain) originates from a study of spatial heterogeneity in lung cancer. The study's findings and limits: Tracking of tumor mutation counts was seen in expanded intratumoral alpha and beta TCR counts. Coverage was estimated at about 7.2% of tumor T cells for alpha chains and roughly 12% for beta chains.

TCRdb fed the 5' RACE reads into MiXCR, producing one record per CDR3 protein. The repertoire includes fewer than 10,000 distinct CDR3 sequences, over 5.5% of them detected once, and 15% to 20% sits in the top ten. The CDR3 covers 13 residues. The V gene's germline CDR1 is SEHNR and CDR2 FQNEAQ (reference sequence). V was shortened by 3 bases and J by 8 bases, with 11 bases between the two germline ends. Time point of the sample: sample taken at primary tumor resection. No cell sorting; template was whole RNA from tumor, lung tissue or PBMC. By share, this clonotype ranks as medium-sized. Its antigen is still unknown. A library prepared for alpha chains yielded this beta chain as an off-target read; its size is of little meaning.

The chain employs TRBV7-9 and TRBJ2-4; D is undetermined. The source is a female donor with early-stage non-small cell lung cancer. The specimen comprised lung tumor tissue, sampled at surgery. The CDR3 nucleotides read TGTGCCAGCAGCTTCCCTAGTGGTCACATTCAGTACTTC. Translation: CASSFPSGHIQYF.